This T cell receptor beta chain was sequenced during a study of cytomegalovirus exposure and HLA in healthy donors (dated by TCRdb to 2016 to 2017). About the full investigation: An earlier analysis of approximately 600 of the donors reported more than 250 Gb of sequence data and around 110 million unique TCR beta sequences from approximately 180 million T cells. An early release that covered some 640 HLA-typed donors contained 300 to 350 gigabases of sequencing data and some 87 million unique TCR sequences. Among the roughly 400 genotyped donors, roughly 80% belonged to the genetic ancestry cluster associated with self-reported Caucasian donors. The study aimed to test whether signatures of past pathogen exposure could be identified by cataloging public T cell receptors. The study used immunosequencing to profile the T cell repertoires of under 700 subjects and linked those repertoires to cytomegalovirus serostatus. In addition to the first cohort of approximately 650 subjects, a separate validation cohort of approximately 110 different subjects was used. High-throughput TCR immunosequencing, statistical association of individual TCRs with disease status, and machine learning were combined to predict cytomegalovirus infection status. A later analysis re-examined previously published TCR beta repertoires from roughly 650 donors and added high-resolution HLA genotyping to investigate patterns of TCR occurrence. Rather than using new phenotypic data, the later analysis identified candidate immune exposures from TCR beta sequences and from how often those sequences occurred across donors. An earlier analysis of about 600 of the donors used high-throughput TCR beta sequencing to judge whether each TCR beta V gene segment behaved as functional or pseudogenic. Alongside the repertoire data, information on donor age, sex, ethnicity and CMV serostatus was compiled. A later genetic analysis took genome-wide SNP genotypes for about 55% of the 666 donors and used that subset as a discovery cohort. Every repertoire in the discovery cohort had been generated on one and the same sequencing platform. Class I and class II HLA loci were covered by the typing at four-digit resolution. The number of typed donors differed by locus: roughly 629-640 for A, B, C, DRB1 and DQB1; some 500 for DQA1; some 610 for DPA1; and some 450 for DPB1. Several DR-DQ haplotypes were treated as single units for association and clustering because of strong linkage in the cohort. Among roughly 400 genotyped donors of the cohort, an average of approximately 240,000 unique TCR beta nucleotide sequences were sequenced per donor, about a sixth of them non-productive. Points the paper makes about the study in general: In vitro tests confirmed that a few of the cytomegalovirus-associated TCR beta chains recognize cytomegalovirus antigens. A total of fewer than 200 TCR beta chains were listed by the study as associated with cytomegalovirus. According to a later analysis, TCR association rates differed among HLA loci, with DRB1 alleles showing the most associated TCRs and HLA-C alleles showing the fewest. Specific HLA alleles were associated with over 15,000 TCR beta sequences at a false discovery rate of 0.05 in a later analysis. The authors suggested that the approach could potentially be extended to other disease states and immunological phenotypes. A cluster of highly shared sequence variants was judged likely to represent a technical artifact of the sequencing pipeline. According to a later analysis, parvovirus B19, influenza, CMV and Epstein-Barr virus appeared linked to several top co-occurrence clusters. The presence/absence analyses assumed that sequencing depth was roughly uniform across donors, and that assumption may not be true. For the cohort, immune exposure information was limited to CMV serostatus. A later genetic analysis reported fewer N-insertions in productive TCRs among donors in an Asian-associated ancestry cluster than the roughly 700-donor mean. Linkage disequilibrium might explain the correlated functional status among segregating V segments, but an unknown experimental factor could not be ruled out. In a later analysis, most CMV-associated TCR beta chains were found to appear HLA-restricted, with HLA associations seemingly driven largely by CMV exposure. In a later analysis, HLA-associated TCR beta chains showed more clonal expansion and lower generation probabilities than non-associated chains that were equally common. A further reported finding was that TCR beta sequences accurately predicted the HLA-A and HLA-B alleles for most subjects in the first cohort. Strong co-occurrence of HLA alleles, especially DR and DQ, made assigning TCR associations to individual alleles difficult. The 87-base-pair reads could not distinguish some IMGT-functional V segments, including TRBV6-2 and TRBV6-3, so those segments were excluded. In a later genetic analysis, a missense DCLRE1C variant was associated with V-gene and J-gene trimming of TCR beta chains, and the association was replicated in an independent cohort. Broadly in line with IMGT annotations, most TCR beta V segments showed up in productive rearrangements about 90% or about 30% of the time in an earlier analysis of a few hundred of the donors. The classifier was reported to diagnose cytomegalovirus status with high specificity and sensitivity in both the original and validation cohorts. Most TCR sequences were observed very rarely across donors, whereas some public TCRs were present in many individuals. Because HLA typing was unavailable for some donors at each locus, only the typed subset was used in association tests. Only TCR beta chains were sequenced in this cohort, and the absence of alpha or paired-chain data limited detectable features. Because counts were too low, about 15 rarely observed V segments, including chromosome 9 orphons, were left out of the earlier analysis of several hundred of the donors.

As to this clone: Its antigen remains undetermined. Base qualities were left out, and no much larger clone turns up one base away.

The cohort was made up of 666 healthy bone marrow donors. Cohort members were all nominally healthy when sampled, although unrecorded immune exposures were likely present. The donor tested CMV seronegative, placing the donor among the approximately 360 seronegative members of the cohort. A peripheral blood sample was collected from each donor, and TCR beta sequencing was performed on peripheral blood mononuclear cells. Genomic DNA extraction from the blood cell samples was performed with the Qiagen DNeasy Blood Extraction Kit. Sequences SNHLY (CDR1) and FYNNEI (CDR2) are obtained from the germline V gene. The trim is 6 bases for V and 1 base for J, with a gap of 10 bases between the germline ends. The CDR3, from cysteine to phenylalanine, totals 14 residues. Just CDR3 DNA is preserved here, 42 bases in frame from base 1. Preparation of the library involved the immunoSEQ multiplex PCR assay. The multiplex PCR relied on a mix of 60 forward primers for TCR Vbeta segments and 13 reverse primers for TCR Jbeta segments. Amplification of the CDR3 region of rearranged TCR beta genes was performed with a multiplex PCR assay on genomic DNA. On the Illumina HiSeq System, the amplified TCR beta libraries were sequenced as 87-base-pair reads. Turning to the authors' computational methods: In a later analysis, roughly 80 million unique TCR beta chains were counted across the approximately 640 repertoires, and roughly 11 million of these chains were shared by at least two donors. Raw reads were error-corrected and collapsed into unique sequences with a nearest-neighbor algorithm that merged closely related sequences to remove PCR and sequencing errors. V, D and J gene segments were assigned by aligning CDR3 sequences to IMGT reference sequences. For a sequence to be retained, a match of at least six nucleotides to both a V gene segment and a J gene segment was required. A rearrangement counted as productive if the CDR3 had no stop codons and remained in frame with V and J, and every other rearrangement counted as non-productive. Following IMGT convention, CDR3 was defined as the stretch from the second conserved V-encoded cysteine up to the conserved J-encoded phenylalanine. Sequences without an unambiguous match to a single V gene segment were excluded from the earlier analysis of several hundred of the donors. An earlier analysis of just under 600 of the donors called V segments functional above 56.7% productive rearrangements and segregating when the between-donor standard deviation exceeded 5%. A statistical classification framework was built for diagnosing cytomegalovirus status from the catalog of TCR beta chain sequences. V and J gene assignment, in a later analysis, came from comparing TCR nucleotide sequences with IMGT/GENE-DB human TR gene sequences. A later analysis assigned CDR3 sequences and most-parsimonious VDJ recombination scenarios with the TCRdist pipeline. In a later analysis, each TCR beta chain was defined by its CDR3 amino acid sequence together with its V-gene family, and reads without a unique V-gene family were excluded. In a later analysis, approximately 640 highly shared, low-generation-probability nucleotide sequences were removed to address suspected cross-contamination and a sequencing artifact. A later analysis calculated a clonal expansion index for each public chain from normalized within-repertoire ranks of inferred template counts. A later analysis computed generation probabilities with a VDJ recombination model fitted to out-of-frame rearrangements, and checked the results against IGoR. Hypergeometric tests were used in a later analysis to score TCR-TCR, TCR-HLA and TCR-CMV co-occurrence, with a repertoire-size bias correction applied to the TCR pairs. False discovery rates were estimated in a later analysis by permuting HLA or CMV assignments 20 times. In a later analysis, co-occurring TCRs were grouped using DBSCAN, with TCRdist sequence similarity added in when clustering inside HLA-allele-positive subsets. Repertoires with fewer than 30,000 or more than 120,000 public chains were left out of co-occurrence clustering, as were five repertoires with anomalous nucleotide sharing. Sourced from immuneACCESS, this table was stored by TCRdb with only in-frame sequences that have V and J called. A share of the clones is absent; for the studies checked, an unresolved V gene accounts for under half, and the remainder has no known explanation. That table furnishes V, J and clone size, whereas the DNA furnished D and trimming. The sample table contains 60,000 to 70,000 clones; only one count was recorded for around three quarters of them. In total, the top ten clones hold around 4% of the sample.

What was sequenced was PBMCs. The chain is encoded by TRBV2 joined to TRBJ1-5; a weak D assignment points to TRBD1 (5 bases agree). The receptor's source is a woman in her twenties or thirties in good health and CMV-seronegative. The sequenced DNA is TGTGCCAGCAGCCCGACAGCGAGCAATCAGCCCCAGCATTTT. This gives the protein CASSPTASNQPQHF.